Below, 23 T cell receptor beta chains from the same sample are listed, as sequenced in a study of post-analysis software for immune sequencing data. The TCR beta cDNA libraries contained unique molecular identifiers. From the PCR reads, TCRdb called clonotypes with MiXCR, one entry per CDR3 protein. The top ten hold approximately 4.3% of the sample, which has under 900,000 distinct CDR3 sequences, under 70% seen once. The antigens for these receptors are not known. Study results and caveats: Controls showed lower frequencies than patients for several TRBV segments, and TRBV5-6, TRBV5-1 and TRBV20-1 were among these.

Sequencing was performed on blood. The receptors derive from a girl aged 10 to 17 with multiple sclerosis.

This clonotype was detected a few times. CDR3 sequence: CSVAPLASYEQYF. The CDR3 region has the DNA TGCAGCGTTGCCCCCCTGGCGTCCTACGAGCAGTACTTC. The chain is built from TRBV29-1 and TRBJ2-7; D gene ambiguous. CDR3 length: 13 residues. Looked up from germline, CDR1 is SQVTM and CDR2 is ANQGSEA. Trimming took 4 bases from V and 1 from J, leaving 11 bases between them.

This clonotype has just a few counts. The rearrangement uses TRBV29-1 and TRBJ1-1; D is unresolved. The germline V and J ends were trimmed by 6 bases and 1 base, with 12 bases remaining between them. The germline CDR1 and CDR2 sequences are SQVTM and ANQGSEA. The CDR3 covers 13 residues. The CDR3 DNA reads TGCAGCGTCCGTGGGTTGGCGAACACTGAAGCTTTCTTT. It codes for CSVRGLANTEAFF.

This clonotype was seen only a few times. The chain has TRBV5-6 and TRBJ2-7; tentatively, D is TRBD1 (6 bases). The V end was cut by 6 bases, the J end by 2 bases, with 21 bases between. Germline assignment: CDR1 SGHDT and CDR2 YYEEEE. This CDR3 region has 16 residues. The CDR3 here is CASTPNPGTTPYEQYF. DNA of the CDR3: TGTGCCAGCACGCCAAACCCCGGGACAACACCCTACGAGCAGTACTTC.

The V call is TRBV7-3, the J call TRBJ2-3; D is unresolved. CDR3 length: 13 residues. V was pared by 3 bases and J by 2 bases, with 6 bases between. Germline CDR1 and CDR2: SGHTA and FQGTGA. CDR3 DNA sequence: TGTGCCAGCAGCTTCACGGACACAGATACGCAGTATTTT. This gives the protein CASSFTDTDTQYF. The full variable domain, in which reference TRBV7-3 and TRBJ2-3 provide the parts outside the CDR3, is GAGVSQTPSNKVTEKGKYVELRCDPISGHTALYWYRQSLGQGPEFLIYFQGTGAADDSGLPNDRFFAVRPEGSVSTLKIQRTERGDSAVYLCASSFTDTDTQYFGPGTRLTVL.

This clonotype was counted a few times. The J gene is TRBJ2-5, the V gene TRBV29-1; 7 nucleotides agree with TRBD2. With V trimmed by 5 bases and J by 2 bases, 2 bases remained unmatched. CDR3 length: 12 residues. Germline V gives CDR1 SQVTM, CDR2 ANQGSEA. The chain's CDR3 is CSVWDYQETQYF. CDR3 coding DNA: TGCAGCGTTTGGGACTATCAAGAGACCCAGTACTTC.

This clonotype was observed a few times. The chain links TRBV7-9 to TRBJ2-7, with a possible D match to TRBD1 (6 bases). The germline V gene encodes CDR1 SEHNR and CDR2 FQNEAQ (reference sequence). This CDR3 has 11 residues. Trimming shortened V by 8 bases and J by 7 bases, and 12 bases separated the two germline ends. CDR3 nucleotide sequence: TGTGCCAGCCAGGGGCGCAATGAGCAGTACTTC. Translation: CASQGRNEQYF.

Here the CDR3 DNA reads TGCAGCGTCAAGGACAGGGACCCGAACACTGAAGCTTTCTTT. As protein: CSVKDRDPNTEAFF. V and J are TRBV29-1 and TRBJ1-1; 8 positions match TRBD1. The CDR3 has 14 residues. Germline CDR1 is SQVTM and CDR2 is ANQGSEA. The junction had 7 bases not matched to a gene; V was cut back by 6 bases and J by 1 base.

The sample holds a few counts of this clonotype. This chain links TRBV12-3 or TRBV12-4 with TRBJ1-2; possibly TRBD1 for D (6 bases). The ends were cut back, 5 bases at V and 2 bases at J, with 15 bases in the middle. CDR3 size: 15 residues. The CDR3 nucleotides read TGTGCCAGCAGTAAACCGGGACATCTCAACTATGGCTACACCTTC. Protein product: CASSKPGHLNYGYTF.

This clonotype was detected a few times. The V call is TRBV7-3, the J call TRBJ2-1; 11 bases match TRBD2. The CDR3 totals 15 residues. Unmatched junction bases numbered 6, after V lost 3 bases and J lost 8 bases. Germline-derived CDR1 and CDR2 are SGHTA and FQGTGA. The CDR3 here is CASSFGTSGADEQFF. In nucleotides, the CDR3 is TGTGCCAGCAGCTTCGGGACTAGCGGTGCTGATGAGCAGTTCTTC.

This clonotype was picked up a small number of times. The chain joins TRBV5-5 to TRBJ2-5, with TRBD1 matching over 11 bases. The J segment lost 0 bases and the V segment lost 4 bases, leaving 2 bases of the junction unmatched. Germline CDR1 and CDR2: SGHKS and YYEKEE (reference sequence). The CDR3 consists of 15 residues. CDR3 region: CASSGTGGYQETQYF. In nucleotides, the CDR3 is TGTGCCAGCAGCGGGACAGGGGGTTACCAAGAGACCCAGTACTTC.

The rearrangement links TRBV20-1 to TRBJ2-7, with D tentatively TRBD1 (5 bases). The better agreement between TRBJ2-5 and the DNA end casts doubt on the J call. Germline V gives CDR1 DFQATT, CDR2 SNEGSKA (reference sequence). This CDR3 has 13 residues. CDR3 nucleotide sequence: TGCAGTGCTAGCCGTAAGGGGCCAGGGACCCAGTACTTC. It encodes CSASRKGPGTQYF.

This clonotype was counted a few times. The CDR3 is CASSYSGLAGVTDTQYF. As DNA, the CDR3 is TGTGCCAGCAGTTACTCTGGACTAGCGGGGGTCACAGATACGCAGTATTTT. The chain links TRBV6-6 to TRBJ2-3, with TRBD2 matching over 13 bases. Germline V gives CDR1 MNHNY, CDR2 SVGAGI (reference sequence). The CDR3 consists of 17 residues. Losses at the gene ends were 0 bases for V and 2 bases for J; bases not matched to a gene: 2.

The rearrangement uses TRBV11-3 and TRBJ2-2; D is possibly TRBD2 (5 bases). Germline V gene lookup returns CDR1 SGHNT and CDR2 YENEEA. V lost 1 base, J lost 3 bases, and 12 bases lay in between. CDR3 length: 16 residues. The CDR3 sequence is CASSLGDYFDTGELFF. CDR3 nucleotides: TGTGCCAGCAGCTTAGGCGACTACTTTGACACCGGGGAGCTGTTTTTT.

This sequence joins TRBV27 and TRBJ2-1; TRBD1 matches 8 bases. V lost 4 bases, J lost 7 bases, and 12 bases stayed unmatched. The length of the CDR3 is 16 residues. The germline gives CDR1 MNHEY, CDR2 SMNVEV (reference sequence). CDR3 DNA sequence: TGTGCCAGCAGTTCCACAACTTGGGACAGGACGAATGAGCAGTTCTTC. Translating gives CASSSTTWDRTNEQFF.

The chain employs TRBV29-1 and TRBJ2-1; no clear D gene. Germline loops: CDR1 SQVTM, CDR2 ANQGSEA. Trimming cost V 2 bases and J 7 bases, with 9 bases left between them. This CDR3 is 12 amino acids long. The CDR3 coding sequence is TGCAGCGTTGAACAGCAACAAAATGAGCAGTTCTTC. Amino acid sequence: CSVEQQQNEQFF.

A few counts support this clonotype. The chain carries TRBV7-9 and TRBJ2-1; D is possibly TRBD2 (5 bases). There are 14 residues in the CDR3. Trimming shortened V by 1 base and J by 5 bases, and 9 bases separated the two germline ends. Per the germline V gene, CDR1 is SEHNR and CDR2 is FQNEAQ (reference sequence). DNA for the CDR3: TGTGCCAGCAGCTTAGTAAAGGGAGACAATGAGCAGTTCTTC. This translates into CASSLVKGDNEQFF.

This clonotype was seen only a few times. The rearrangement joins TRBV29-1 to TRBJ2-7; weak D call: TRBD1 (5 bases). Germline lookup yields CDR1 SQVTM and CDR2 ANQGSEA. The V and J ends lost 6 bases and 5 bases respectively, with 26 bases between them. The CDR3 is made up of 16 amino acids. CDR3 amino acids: CSVRTVRTASRDEQYF. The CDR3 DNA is TGCAGCGTCCGAACGGTGAGGACGGCATCCAGGGACGAGCAGTACTTC.

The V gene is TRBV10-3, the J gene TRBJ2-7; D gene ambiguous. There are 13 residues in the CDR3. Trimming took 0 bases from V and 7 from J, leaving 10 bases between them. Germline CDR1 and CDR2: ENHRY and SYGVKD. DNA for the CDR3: TGTGCCATCAGTGAGTCGACGCTCCTGGAGCAGTACTTC. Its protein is CAISESTLLEQYF.

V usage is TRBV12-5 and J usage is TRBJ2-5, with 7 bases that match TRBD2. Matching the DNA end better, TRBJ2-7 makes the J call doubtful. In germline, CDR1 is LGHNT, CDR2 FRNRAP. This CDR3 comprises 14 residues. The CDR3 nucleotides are TGTGCTAGTGGTTTGGTTTGGGGGGGTTACGAGCAGTACTTC. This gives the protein CASGLVWGGYEQYF.

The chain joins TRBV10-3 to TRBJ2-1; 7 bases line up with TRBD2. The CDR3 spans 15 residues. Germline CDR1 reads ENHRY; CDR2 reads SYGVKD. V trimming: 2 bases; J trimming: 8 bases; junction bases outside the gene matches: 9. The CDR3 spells CAISEPGLVRDEQFF. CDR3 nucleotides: TGTGCCATCAGTGAGCCTGGACTAGTCCGCGATGAGCAGTTCTTC.

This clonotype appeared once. The CDR3 nucleotides are TGCAGCGTCGAACAGGGGGCTCCCGGCACTGAAGCTTTCTTT. The encoded protein is CSVEQGAPGTEAFF. This chain connects TRBV29-1 to TRBJ1-1; 9 bases fit TRBD1. From germline, CDR1 is SQVTM and CDR2 ANQGSEA. This CDR3 region has 14 residues. V shed 6 bases and J 4 bases; nucleotides not matched to a gene: 9. Variable domain in full (rest from reference TRBV29-1 and TRBJ1-1): SAVISQKPSRDICQRGTSLTIQCQVDSQVTMMFWYRQQPGQSLTLIATANQGSEATYESGFVIDKFPISRPNLTFSTLTVSNMSPEDSSIYLCSVEQGAPGTEAFFGQGTRLTVV.

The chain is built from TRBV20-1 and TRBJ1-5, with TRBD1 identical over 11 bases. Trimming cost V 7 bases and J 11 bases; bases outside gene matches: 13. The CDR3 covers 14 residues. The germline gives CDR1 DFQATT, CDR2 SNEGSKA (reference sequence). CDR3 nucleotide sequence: TGCAGTGGTACCCAGGGACAGGGGGGGAAGACCCAGCATTTT. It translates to CSGTQGQGGKTQHF.

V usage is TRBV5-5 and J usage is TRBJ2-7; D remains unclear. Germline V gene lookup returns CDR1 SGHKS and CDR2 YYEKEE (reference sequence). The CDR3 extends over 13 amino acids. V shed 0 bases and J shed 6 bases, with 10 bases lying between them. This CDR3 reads CASSLAWDGEQYF. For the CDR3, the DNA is TGTGCCAGCAGCTTGGCCTGGGATGGCGAGCAGTACTTC.